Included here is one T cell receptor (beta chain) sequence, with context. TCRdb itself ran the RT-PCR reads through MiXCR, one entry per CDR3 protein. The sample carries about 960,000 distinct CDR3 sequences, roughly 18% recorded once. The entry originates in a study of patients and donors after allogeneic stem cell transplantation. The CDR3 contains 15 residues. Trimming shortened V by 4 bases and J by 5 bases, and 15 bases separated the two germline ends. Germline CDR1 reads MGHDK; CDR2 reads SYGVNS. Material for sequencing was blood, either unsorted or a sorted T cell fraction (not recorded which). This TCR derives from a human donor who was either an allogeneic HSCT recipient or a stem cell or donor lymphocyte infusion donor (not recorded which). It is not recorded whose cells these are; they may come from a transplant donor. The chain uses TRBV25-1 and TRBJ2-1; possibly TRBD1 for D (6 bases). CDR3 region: CASSATGQINNEQFF. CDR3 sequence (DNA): TGTGCCAGCAGTGCCACCGGACAGATTAACAATGAGCAGTTCTTC.